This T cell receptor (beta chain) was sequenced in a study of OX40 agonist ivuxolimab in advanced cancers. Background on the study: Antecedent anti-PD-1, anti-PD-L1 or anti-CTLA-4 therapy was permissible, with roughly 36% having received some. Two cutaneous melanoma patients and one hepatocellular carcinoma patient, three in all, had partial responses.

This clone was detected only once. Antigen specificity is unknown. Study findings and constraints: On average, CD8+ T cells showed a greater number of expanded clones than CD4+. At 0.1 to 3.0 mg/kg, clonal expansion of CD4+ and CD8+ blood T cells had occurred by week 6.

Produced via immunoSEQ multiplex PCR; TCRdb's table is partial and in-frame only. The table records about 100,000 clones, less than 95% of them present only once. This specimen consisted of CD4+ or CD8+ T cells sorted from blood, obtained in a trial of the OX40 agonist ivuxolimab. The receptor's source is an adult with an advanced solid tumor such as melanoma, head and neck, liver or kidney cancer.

The CDR3 here is CASSQIYSSGANVLTF. The DNA of the CDR3 is TGTGCCAGTAGCCAGATATACAGCTCTGGGGCCAACGTCCTGACTTTC. The chain combines TRBV19 with TRBJ2-6; D remains unclear. Germline CDR1 is LNHDA and CDR2 is SQIVND (reference sequence). The CDR3 length is 16 residues. V was clipped by 6 bases and J by 0 bases, with 12 bases between them.